This entry lists 22 T cell receptor beta chains sequenced from one sample in a study of blood T cells in healthy people across ages. Combining a sample-barcoded 5' primer with a J-beta primer mix, a second PCR ran for roughly 6 to 12 cycles. TCRdb passed the 5' RACE reads through MiXCR, listing each CDR3 protein once. The repertoire includes some 900,000 distinct CDR3 sequences, about 44% of them detected once, and over 10% sits in the top ten. The specimen was blood. The receptors shown here come from a man between 25 and 39 years old in good health.

This clonotype was counted at least ten times. The chain uses TRBV18 and TRBJ2-7, with D possibly being TRBD1 (5 bases). This CDR3 region has 14 residues. Deletions cut 3 bases from V and 5 bases from J, with 14 bases between. Germline loops: CDR1 KGHSH, CDR2 LQKENI. DNA for the CDR3: TGTGCCAGCTCACCCCCAGGGAAACAGGACGAGCAGTACTTC. This gives the protein CASSPPGKQDEQYF.

V and J are TRBV20-1 and TRBJ1-2; tentatively, D is TRBD1 (6 bases). Deletions cut 5 bases from V and 7 bases from J, with 26 bases between. The CDR3 is made up of 16 amino acids. From germline, CDR1 is DFQATT and CDR2 SNEGSKA (reference sequence). The CDR3 sequence: CSAQDVTGTSRAGYTF. The DNA of the CDR3 is TGCAGTGCTCAAGACGTGACCGGGACATCTAGAGCTGGCTACACCTTC.

The chain couples TRBV10-3 to TRBJ2-7; no firm D call. The J call may be in error: the DNA end matches TRBJ2-4 better. CDR1 is ENHRY, CDR2 SYGVKD, per germline. The CDR3 covers 12 residues. This CDR3 is CAISFSQNIQYF. The CDR3 DNA reads TGTGCCATCAGCTTTTCTCAAAACATTCAGTACTTC.

V and J are TRBV7-9 and TRBJ2-3; tentative D call: TRBD1 (5 bases). The germline V gene has CDR1 SEHNR and CDR2 FQNEAQ (reference sequence). The V end was cut by 1 base, the J end by 0 bases, with 11 bases between. The CDR3 has 16 amino acids. Written as DNA, the CDR3 is TGTGCCAGCAGCTTAGGTGCAGGGCAGAGCACAGATACGCAGTATTTT. Translation: CASSLGAGQSTDTQYF.

This clonotype was counted only a few times. This sequence joins TRBV4-2 and TRBJ1-2, with D perhaps matching TRBD1 (5 bases). The germline gives CDR1 LGHNA, CDR2 YNFKEQ. V gave up 6 bases and J gave up 4 bases, with 21 bases separating them. CDR3 size: 16 residues. The CDR3 spells CASSPEDKANIYGYTF. The DNA for the CDR3 is TGTGCCAGCAGTCCCGAGGACAAGGCGAACATCTATGGCTACACCTTC.

The genes are TRBV20-1 and TRBJ2-7; D might be TRBD1 or TRBD2, each matching 5 bases. This CDR3 region has 13 residues. V was shortened by 3 bases and J by 4 bases, with 13 bases between the two germline ends. Germline V CDR1 and CDR2: DFQATT, SNEGSKA (reference sequence). The CDR3 sequence is CSASREMVYEQYF. DNA of the CDR3: TGCAGTGCTAGCAGGGAGATGGTATACGAGCAGTACTTC.

Only a few counts were recorded for this clonotype. The chain links TRBV11-3 to TRBJ2-1; the D call may be TRBD1 or TRBD2 (5 bases each). Germline assignment: CDR1 SGHNT and CDR2 YENEEA. CDR3 length: 14 residues. V gave up 4 bases and J gave up 15 bases, with 22 bases separating them. The CDR3 DNA reads as TGTGCCAGCAGCTCCAAAACTAAGGGGACGCCGCGGTTCTTC. It is translated as CASSSKTKGTPRFF.

This chain connects TRBV7-9 to TRBJ1-1, with no clear D. Per germline, CDR1 SEHNR and CDR2 FQNEAQ (reference sequence). V was cut by 2 bases and J by 4 bases, with 14 bases left in between. This CDR3 has 15 residues. CDR3 coding DNA: TGTGCCAGCAGCTTAAATCGGGGAAAGGTCACTGAAGCTTTCTTT. Protein sequence: CASSLNRGKVTEAFF.

V and J are TRBV5-1 and TRBJ1-1; maybe TRBD1 (5 bases). Trimming removed 0 bases at V and 4 bases at J, with 13 bases between. The CDR3 is 15 residues long. Germline V gene data show CDR1 as SGHRS and CDR2 as YFSETQ. CDR3 amino acids: CASSLAVGGGTEAFF. The CDR3 nucleotides are TGCGCCAGCAGCTTGGCTGTCGGGGGGGGCACTGAAGCTTTCTTT.

The V and J genes are TRBV11-2 and TRBJ1-2; 9 nucleotides align to TRBD1. The V gene end was trimmed by 4 bases and the J gene end by 6 bases; junction bases not matched to a gene: 9. The germline V gene has CDR1 SGHAT and CDR2 FQNNGV. CDR3 length equals 15 residues. CDR3 amino acids: CASSSPGTGMHGYTF. DNA of the CDR3: TGTGCCAGCAGCTCCCCCGGGACAGGGATGCATGGCTACACCTTC.

The genes are TRBV25-1 and TRBJ2-7; possibly TRBD1 for D (5 bases). The CDR3 consists of 12 residues. Germline CDR1 reads MGHDK; CDR2 reads SYGVNS. V lost 11 bases, J lost 0 bases, and 11 bases lay in between. DNA of the CDR3: TGTGCCTGTACAGGAGACTCCTACGAGCAGTACTTC. Its protein product is CACTGDSYEQYF.

The V and J genes are TRBV15 and TRBJ2-4; 9 nucleotides agree with TRBD1. This CDR3 has 13 amino acids. V lost 0 bases, J lost 14 bases, and 5 bases stayed unmatched. Germline V lookup: CDR1 LNHNV, CDR2 YYDKDF (reference sequence). CDR3: CATSRDFRTGEYF. The CDR3 nucleotides read TGTGCCACCAGCAGAGATTTTCGGACAGGGGAGTACTTC.

The chain uses TRBV12-3 or TRBV12-4 and TRBJ1-2, with TRBD1 as a possible D gene (5 bases). This CDR3 has 14 amino acids. Trimming left V 3 bases short and J 8 bases short, with 16 bases between. The CDR3: CASSLYPQGLGYTF. CDR3 nucleotide sequence: TGTGCCAGCAGTTTGTACCCTCAGGGTTTAGGCTACACCTTC.

This clonotype was found a few times. The V call is TRBV7-2, the J call TRBJ2-5; D is undetermined. Germline-derived CDR1 and CDR2 are SGHTA and FQGNSA. Trimming left V 5 bases short and J 3 bases short, with 10 bases between. The CDR3 has 13 amino acids. CDR3 region: CASSKGWEETQYF. Here the CDR3 DNA reads TGTGCCAGCAGCAAAGGATGGGAAGAGACCCAGTACTTC.

The V gene is TRBV9, the J gene TRBJ2-7; D may be TRBD2 (6 bases). Germline CDR1 reads SGDLS; CDR2 reads YYNGEE. The length of the CDR3 is 13 residues. V gave up 0 bases and J gave up 5 bases, with 9 bases separating them. CDR3 in amino acids: CASSVAGEDEQYF. DNA of the CDR3: TGTGCCAGCAGCGTAGCGGGAGAGGACGAGCAGTACTTC.

This clonotype was counted a few times. J is TRBJ1-1 and V is TRBV27, with D hard to call. V lost 3 bases and J 4 bases, leaving 12 bases between the germline ends. The CDR3 is made up of 14 amino acids. Germline V gives CDR1 MNHEY, CDR2 SMNVEV (reference sequence). CDR3 nucleotides: TGTGCCAGCAGTTTTGGCTCTGGTGGCACTGAAGCTTTCTTT. It specifies CASSFGSGGTEAFF.

This clonotype has only a few counts. This rearrangement joins TRBV20-1 to TRBJ2-1; D remains ambiguous. Germline CDR1 and CDR2: DFQATT and SNEGSKA (reference sequence). V was clipped by 5 bases and J by 2 bases, with 16 bases between them. This CDR3 contains 15 residues. DNA for the CDR3: TGCAGTGCTCTCAAGGGCCGCTTAGCCTACAATGAGCAGTTCTTC. Its protein product is CSALKGRLAYNEQFF.

This clonotype was picked up a small number of times. The rearrangement joins TRBV29-1 to TRBJ2-6, with unresolved D. This CDR3 has 15 residues. Germline V gives CDR1 SQVTM, CDR2 ANQGSEA. The V end lost 7 bases, the J end lost 2 bases, and 15 bases lay between the germline ends. CDR3 region: CSAAQEPTGANVLTF. The CDR3 bases are TGCAGCGCAGCTCAGGAACCGACTGGGGCCAACGTCCTGACTTTC.

This clonotype occurred a few times. The chain links TRBV4-1 to TRBJ1-5; D gene unclear. This CDR3 spans 15 amino acids. Germline assignment: CDR1 MGHRA and CDR2 YSYEKL. Trimming left V 6 bases short and J 7 bases short, with 19 bases between. The CDR3 here is CASRVDMGIGQPQHF. The CDR3 bases are TGCGCCAGCAGGGTCGACATGGGGATAGGGCAGCCCCAGCATTTT.

This clonotype has only a few counts. The chain employs TRBV6-2 or TRBV6-3 and TRBJ1-1, with TRBD1 as a possible D gene (6 bases). Germline loops: CDR1 MNHEY, CDR2 SVGEGT. The CDR3 has 15 residues. Trimming cost V 2 bases and J 5 bases, with 15 bases left between them. CDR3 DNA: TGTGCCAGCAGTTACACCCCCAGGGGATCTACTGAAGCTTTCTTT. Translated, it gives CASSYTPRGSTEAFF.

CDR3 coding DNA: TGTGCCAGCAGTTATAAGGGTGGGGGCTACGAGCAGTACTTC. It encodes CASSYKGGGYEQYF. The chain uses TRBV6-5 and TRBJ2-7; possibly TRBD1 or TRBD2 for D (5 bases each). CDR3 length equals 14 residues. Germline assignment: CDR1 MNHEY and CDR2 SVGAGI. Trimming took off 3 bases at V and 3 bases at J, with 12 bases between the two ends.

V is TRBV6-2 or TRBV6-3 and J is TRBJ2-5; no clear D. V shed 1 base and J shed 11 bases, with 23 bases lying between them. In germline, CDR1 is MNHEY, CDR2 SVGEGT. This CDR3 is built from 16 residues. CDR3 in amino acids: CASSYLAALLGNEQYF. Written as DNA, the CDR3 is TGTGCCAGCAGTTACTTAGCAGCCCTCCTAGGGAATGAGCAGTACTTC.